This TCR beta chain is drawn from a study of blood T cell repertoires in COVID-19. Study-level information: The United States, Italy and Spain supplied acute and convalescent COVID-19 samples. PBMCs, B-cell-depleted T cells, or T cells provided the cDNA or gDNA that made up the material.

Under the authors' procedure: By means of reference gene primer amplification, nucleated cell counts were estimated. The repertoire was sequenced with immunoSEQ multiplex PCR; TCRdb's copy has only in-frame clones and lacks some. The V and J calls and the clone size are those of that table, but D and trimming were determined from the DNA. The sample shows fewer than 350,000 clones, around nine tenths of them seen only once. The CDR3 covers 14 residues. Germline CDR1 is SGDLS and CDR2 is YYNGEE. The V end was cut by 0 bases, the J end by 11 bases, with 14 bases between. V gene TRBV9 combines with J gene TRBJ1-4; tentatively, D is TRBD1 (5 bases). Input material: peripheral blood. The TCR comes from a middle-aged man with active or convalescent COVID-19. CDR3 coding DNA: TGTGCCAGCAGCGTAGGACAGTCGATGGAGAAACTGTTTTTT. As protein: CASSVGQSMEKLFF.